This paragraph covers one T cell receptor (beta chain) sequence. Antigen: not known. Other DNA variants within this sample encode the same CDR3. Generated by immunoSEQ multiplex PCR, the TCRdb table keeps only in-frame clones and is missing some. The table has roughly 120,000 clones, approximately 90% seen once. This entry is derived from a study of T cell responses to AZD1222 COVID-19 vaccine. Study outcomes and limitations: The breadth and depth of Spike-specific TCRs increased once two AZD1222 doses had been given. Clonal diversity may have been underestimated in mostly white British donors. Seropositive at baseline were only 5 to 7 AZD1222 recipients. Sampling captured repertoires only after the peak T cell response.

Sequenced material: peripheral blood, taken on day 0 of AZD1222 vaccination. The origin of this receptor is an adult in good health.

Here the CDR3 reads CASSLLGGTEAFF. The CDR3, as DNA: TGCGCCAGCAGCTTGTTGGGGGGCACTGAAGCTTTCTTT. The rearrangement joins TRBV5-1 to TRBJ1-1; tentatively, D is TRBD1 (5 bases). Germline assignment: CDR1 SGHRS and CDR2 YFSETQ. The CDR3 is made up of 13 amino acids. Trimming left V 1 base short and J 4 bases short, with 8 bases between.